This paragraph reports one T cell receptor (beta chain). This entry is derived from a study of T cell responses to AZD1222 COVID-19 vaccine. Trimming removed 2 bases from V and 0 bases from J; junction bases left unmatched: 4. This CDR3 contains 16 residues. CDR1 is LGHNA and CDR2 is YNFKEQ in the germline V gene. Repertoires were generated with immunoSEQ multiplex PCR, while TCRdb's copy carries only in-frame clones and drops some. The table lists 75,000 to 95,000 clones, about 85% of them singletons, with more than 3.5% in the top ten. Samples with a second dose at about 4 or about 12 weeks were pooled together.

The chain links TRBV4-2 to TRBJ2-7; 10 nucleotides agree with TRBD2. The TCR was taken from an adult who received the AZD1222 COVID-19 vaccine. This sample comprised peripheral blood, obtained 28 days after the second AZD1222 dose. CDR3 residues: CASSQISGRLSYEQYF. The CDR3 coding sequence is TGTGCCAGCAGCCAAATTAGCGGGAGGCTCTCCTACGAGCAGTACTTC.